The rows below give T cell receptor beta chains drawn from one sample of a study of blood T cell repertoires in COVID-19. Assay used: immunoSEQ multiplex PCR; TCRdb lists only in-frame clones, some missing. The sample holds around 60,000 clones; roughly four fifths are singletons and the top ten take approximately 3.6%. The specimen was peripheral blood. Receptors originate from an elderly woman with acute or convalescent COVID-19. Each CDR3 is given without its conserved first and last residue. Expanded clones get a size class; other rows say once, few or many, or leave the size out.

cdr3_aa: ASSPGRDRGVRGYT
j_call: TRBJ1-2
clone_size: NA
v_call: TRBV19

cdr3_aa: ATSSTGTGSYEQY
j_call: TRBJ2-7
clone_size: NA
v_call: TRBV15

cdr3_aa: ASSSFRDGWGVNEQF
j_call: TRBJ2-1
clone_size: NA
v_call: TRBV5-1

cdr3_aa: ASSQDWQAGQFYEQY
j_call: TRBJ2-7
clone_size: NA
v_call: TRBV4-2

cdr3_aa: ASSLNRGLGNQPQH
j_call: TRBJ1-5
clone_size: NA
v_call: TRBV5-6

cdr3_aa: ASSRVGGADSPLH
j_call: TRBJ1-6
clone_size: few
v_call: TRBV27

cdr3_aa: ASTNRGSSYNEQF
j_call: TRBJ2-1
clone_size: NA
v_call: TRBV6-5

cdr3_aa: ASSTDSLNYGYT
j_call: TRBJ1-2
clone_size: NA
v_call: TRBV19

cdr3_aa: ASSPRIVDSTGELF
j_call: TRBJ2-2
clone_size: NA
v_call: TRBV18

cdr3_aa: ASQGGIANTEAF
j_call: TRBJ1-1
clone_size: NA
v_call: TRBV4-3

cdr3_aa: ASSLDRAQPQH
j_call: TRBJ1-5
clone_size: NA
v_call: TRBV7-8

cdr3_aa: ASSLRGVQGRKDTQY
j_call: TRBJ2-3
clone_size: NA
v_call: TRBV7-9

cdr3_aa: ASSIPRGGDPYNEQF
j_call: TRBJ2-1
clone_size: once
v_call: TRBV19

cdr3_aa: ASSGQAYEQY
j_call: TRBJ2-7
clone_size: NA
v_call: TRBV5-1

cdr3_aa: AWRARDRAYTIY
j_call: TRBJ1-3
clone_size: NA
v_call: TRBV30

cdr3_aa: ASNRGLSTEAF
j_call: TRBJ1-1
clone_size: NA
v_call: TRBV6-1

cdr3_aa: ASSEALYRNEQF
j_call: TRBJ2-1
clone_size: NA
v_call: TRBV9

cdr3_aa: ATSRDGEGVATGELF
j_call: TRBJ2-2
clone_size: once
v_call: TRBV15

cdr3_aa: ASSFARDSYNEQF
j_call: TRBJ2-1
clone_size: NA
v_call: TRBV11-3

cdr3_aa: ASSQRLGGSSYEQY
j_call: TRBJ2-7
clone_size: NA
v_call: TRBV4-1